Listed here is a single T cell receptor (beta chain). Its specificity is not known. Through a sample-barcoded 5' primer and a J-beta primer mix, a second PCR was run for roughly 6 to 12 cycles. At least 2.5 million CDR3-containing paired-end reads were obtained per sample. From the 5' RACE reads, TCRdb called clonotypes with MiXCR, one entry per CDR3 protein. The repertoire includes hundreds of thousands of distinct CDR3 sequences, about 42% of them detected once, and 20% to 25% sits in the top ten. The data belong to a study of blood T cells in healthy people across ages. Findings and limits, study-wide: The fall in TCR beta diversity per million T cells was roughly linear with age. Those diversity estimates obtained from one million T cells were thought to be underestimates.

Germline CDR1 reads DFQATT; CDR2 reads SNEGSKA (reference sequence). Trimming removed 4 bases at V and 5 bases at J, with 21 bases between. CDR3 length: 16 residues. This receptor was obtained from a woman aged 60-75 years in good health. Sequencing input: blood. V gene TRBV20-1 combines with J gene TRBJ2-1, with a possible D match to TRBD1 (6 bases). CDR3 DNA: TGCAGTGCTAAGAGATGGGGGAGAGGGGGTAACAATGAGCAGTTCTTC. Its translation is CSAKRWGRGGNNEQFF.